One and the same sample provided the 22 T cell receptor beta chains below, sequenced in a study of STAT5B mutations in CD4+ large granular lymphocyte leukemia. Using immunoSEQ multiplex PCR, the repertoire was profiled, and TCRdb retains in-frame clones only, with some absent. The repertoire consists of 3,500 to 4,000 clones, with 65% to 90% occurring once and the leading ten covering around 2%. The sequenced material came from CD4+ T cells from blood buffy coats. These receptors all come from a human donor in good health.

The chain links TRBV10-1 to TRBJ2-5; 12 nucleotides agree with TRBD2. The DNA end favors TRBJ2-7, so the J call may be wrong. The CDR3 is 16 amino acids. Germline CDR1 reads WNHNN; CDR2 reads SYGVQD (reference sequence). CDR3 region: CASSDRLAGALGEQYF. DNA of the CDR3: TGCGCCAGCAGTGACCGACTAGCGGGAGCGTTGGGCGAGCAGTACTTC.

The genes are TRBV7-9 and TRBJ2-5, with 9 positions matching TRBD2. Germline CDR1 SEHNR, CDR2 FQNEAQ (reference sequence). V gave up 1 base and J gave up 5 bases; unmatched junction bases: 5. The CDR3 extends over 15 amino acids. This CDR3 reads CASSLGVAGVETQYF. DNA of the CDR3: TGTGCCAGCAGCTTAGGGGTAGCGGGAGTGGAGACCCAGTACTTC. Looking up the rest from reference TRBV7-9 and TRBJ2-5 gives the full variable domain: DTGVSQNPRHKITKRGQNVTFRCDPISEHNRLYWYRQTLGQGPEFLTYFQNEAQLEKSRLLSDRFSAERPKGSFSTLEIQRTEQGDSAMYLCASSLGVAGVETQYFGPGTRLLVL.

The chain links TRBV28 to TRBJ2-7; weak D call: TRBD1 (5 bases). The CDR3 contains 14 residues. The V end lost 6 bases, the J end lost 0 bases, and 12 bases lay between the germline ends. The germline gives CDR1 MDHEN, CDR2 SYDVKM. This chain's CDR3 is CASSLRAYSYEQYF. The CDR3 DNA reads as TGTGCCAGCAGCCTCAGGGCTTACTCCTACGAGCAGTACTTC.

The CDR3 loop is CASSFYMNTEAFF. DNA for the CDR3: TGTGCCAGCAGTTTTTACATGAACACTGAAGCTTTCTTT. This chain uses TRBV28 with TRBJ1-1, with D unresolved. V lost 3 bases to trimming and J lost 0 bases, with 5 bases between them. Germline V gene lookup returns CDR1 MDHEN and CDR2 SYDVKM. The CDR3 is 13 amino acids.

This chain uses TRBV5-4 with TRBJ2-7, with D possibly TRBD1 on 5 matching bases. The length of the CDR3 is 14 residues. The V and J ends lost 0 bases and 4 bases respectively, with 11 bases between them. Germline V CDR1 and CDR2: SGHNT, YYREEE (reference sequence). Here the CDR3 DNA reads TGTGCCAGCAGCTTGGCAGGGTTGACTTACGAGCAGTACTTC. It translates to CASSLAGLTYEQYF.

The rearrangement links TRBV11-3 to TRBJ2-7; no clear D. The CDR3 is 14 amino acids. Trimming removed 1 base at V and 4 bases at J, with 11 bases between. Per the germline V gene, CDR1 is SGHNT and CDR2 is YENEEA. The CDR3 loop reads CASSLGPLGYEQYF. DNA for the CDR3: TGTGCCAGCAGCTTAGGTCCCCTGGGGTACGAGCAGTACTTC.

The V gene is TRBV27, the J gene TRBJ2-7; D tentatively reads TRBD1 or TRBD2 (6 bases each). Between the trimmed V and J ends, which lost 8 bases and 3 bases, there was a span of 17 bases. Germline CDR1 is MNHEY and CDR2 is SMNVEV (reference sequence). The CDR3 extends over 14 amino acids. CDR3 coding DNA: TGTGCCAGCCGAGCCTCGGGGGCCCGCTACGAGCAGTACTTC. Protein: CASRASGARYEQYF.

For the CDR3, the DNA is TGTGCCTGGAGCCATTACGAGCAGTACTTC. Its translation: CAWSHYEQYF. The chain carries TRBV30 and TRBJ2-7; D ambiguous. This CDR3 has 10 amino acids. Germline-derived CDR1 and CDR2 are GTSNPN and SVGIG (reference sequence). Trimming pared 3 bases from V and 4 bases from J, leaving 4 bases between.

The chain links TRBV7-8 to TRBJ2-3, with D perhaps matching TRBD2 (6 bases). This CDR3 comprises 16 residues. V lost 1 base to trimming and J lost 0 bases, with 11 bases between them. Germline V lookup: CDR1 SGHVS, CDR2 FQNEAQ. CDR3: CASSLVNGGSTDTQYF. CDR3 nucleotide sequence: TGTGCCAGCAGCTTAGTCAACGGAGGGAGCACAGATACGCAGTATTTT. Supplemented by reference TRBV7-8 and TRBJ2-3, the full variable domain reads GAGVSQSPRYKVAKRGQDVALRCDPISGHVSLFWYQQALGQGPEFLTYFQNEAQLDKSGLPSDRFFAERPEGSVSTLKIQRTQQEDSAVYLCASSLVNGGSTDTQYFGPGTRLTVL.

The chain couples TRBV9 to TRBJ2-1; 8 nucleotides match TRBD2. This CDR3 has 17 residues. V was pared by 3 bases and J by 0 bases, with 8 bases of the junction left unmatched. The germline V gene has CDR1 SGDLS and CDR2 YYNGEE. CDR3 residues: CASSGFPSGSSYNEQFF. The CDR3 DNA follows: TGTGCCAGCAGCGGCTTCCCAAGCGGGAGCTCCTACAATGAGCAGTTCTTC.

This sequence joins TRBV28 and TRBJ2-1; D is ambiguous. The germline CDR1 and CDR2 sequences are MDHEN and SYDVKM. With 8 bases removed from V and 5 bases from J, the gap between germline ends came to 7 bases. The CDR3 spans 11 residues. CDR3 region: CASRENNEQFF. The CDR3, as DNA: TGTGCCAGCCGCGAGAACAATGAGCAGTTCTTC.

The rearrangement joins TRBV19 to TRBJ2-1; 10 bases are shared with TRBD2. Trimming cost V 4 bases and J 0 bases; bases outside gene matches: 6. Germline V gives CDR1 LNHDA, CDR2 SQIVND (reference sequence). CDR3 length: 17 residues. CDR3 DNA sequence: TGTGCCAGTAGTACTCTAGCGGGAGCCAGCTCCTACAATGAGCAGTTCTTC. Amino acids: CASSTLAGASSYNEQFF.

The chain uses TRBV9 and TRBJ2-1; 10 bases fit TRBD2. J was trimmed by 4 bases and V by 6 bases; bases with no gene match: 7. Germline V gene sequence: CDR1 SGDLS, CDR2 YYNGEE. There are 15 residues in the CDR3. CDR3 sequence reads: CASTAASGGYNEQFF. In DNA form, the CDR3 reads TGTGCCAGCACCGCCGCTAGCGGGGGTTACAATGAGCAGTTCTTC.

This rearrangement joins TRBV6-5 to TRBJ2-7; D possibly matches TRBD1 or TRBD2 (6 bases each). V lost 6 bases, J lost 2 bases, and 11 bases lay in between. Germline CDR1 is MNHEY and CDR2 is SVGAGI. The CDR3 sequence is 13 residues long. CDR3 amino acids: CASSGGRAYEQYF. CDR3 DNA: TGTGCCAGCAGCGGGGGCCGGGCCTACGAGCAGTACTTC.

The chain combines TRBV6-5 with TRBJ1-2, with D uncertain. CDR1 is MNHEY, CDR2 SVGAGI, per germline. This CDR3 has 15 residues. Trimming pared 8 bases from V and 4 bases from J, leaving 20 bases between. For the CDR3, the DNA is TGTGCCAGCGGAGGGCGAAGAGGGAGCGCCTATGGCTACACCTTC. Its translation: CASGGRRGSAYGYTF.

The chain recombines TRBV7-9 with TRBJ2-1; tentative D call: TRBD1 (6 bases). The CDR3 length is 16 residues. Trimming cost V 4 bases and J 5 bases, with 18 bases left between them. The germline V gene has CDR1 SEHNR and CDR2 FQNEAQ (reference sequence). CDR3 coding DNA: TGTGCCAGCAGCTACACAGGGATCACAGCTCACAATGAGCAGTTCTTC. Protein sequence: CASSYTGITAHNEQFF.

V usage is TRBV7-9 and J usage is TRBJ1-2; 11 bases line up with TRBD1. Germline CDR1 reads SEHNR; CDR2 reads FQNEAQ (reference sequence). The junction had 5 bases not matched to a gene; V was cut back by 5 bases and J by 0 bases. CDR3 length equals 16 residues. The chain's CDR3 is CASSADRGQPNYGYTF. In nucleotides, the CDR3 is TGTGCCAGCAGCGCGGACAGGGGGCAACCTAACTATGGCTACACCTTC.

This chain joins TRBV5-4 and TRBJ1-6, with D possibly TRBD1 on 6 matching bases. V was trimmed by 3 bases and J by 9 bases, leaving 10 bases between them. Per the germline V gene, CDR1 is SGHNT and CDR2 is YYREEE (reference sequence). CDR3 size: 13 residues. The CDR3 coding sequence is TGTGCCAGCAGCTCAGGGGTAGGTTCACCCCTCCACTTT. It specifies CASSSGVGSPLHF.

The CDR3 spells CATSRSGVFGNTIYF. CDR3 nucleotide sequence: TGTGCCACCAGCAGAAGCGGGGTCTTTGGAAACACCATATATTTT. The chain employs TRBV15 and TRBJ1-3; D call uncertain. This CDR3 has 15 amino acids. Germline lookup yields CDR1 LNHNV and CDR2 YYDKDF (reference sequence). Trimming shortened V by 2 bases and J by 3 bases, and 11 bases separated the two germline ends.

The chain joins TRBV6-1 to TRBJ2-2; no clear D gene. Deletions cut 4 bases from V and 0 bases from J, with 3 bases between. Germline loops: CDR1 MNHNS, CDR2 SASEGT. The CDR3 has 13 amino acids. For the CDR3, the DNA is TGTGCCAGCAGTGGTCCGAACACCGGGGAGCTGTTTTTT. The encoded protein is CASSGPNTGELFF.

The rearrangement uses TRBV14 and TRBJ2-7; D is unresolved. Trimming cost V 4 bases and J 0 bases, with 10 bases left between them. Germline V lookup: CDR1 SGHDN, CDR2 FVKESK. The CDR3 is 14 amino acids. The CDR3 coding sequence is TGTGCCAGCAGCCCCGGACCGGGCTCCTACGAGCAGTACTTC. This codes for CASSPGPGSYEQYF.

V usage is TRBV5-1 and J usage is TRBJ2-1, with D possibly called TRBD1 or TRBD2 (5 bases each). V lost 0 bases to trimming and J lost 5 bases, with 18 bases between them. The CDR3 length is 17 residues. The germline V gene has CDR1 SGHRS and CDR2 YFSETQ. The CDR3 region is CASSLARVGDGDNEQFF. The DNA for the CDR3 is TGCGCCAGCAGCTTGGCCCGGGTAGGGGACGGGGACAATGAGCAGTTCTTC.